This T cell receptor beta chain originates from a study of T cell repertoires in cytomegalovirus infection. Study details: Well-studied HLA-B-restricted epitopes and recently identified HLA-C-restricted epitopes of CMV were both used in the study. Evidence of both CMV infection and a matching HLA type came from public TCR beta signatures. The study's findings and limits: The study found HLA-C-restricted CMV-specific TCR beta clonotypes dominating the ex vivo response.

The germline V gene has CDR1 SGHTA and CDR2 FQGNSA. Deletions cut 2 bases from V and 5 bases from J, with 17 bases between. The CDR3 is 16 amino acids. TCRdb passed the reads through MiXCR, listing each CDR3 protein once. Of around 300,000 distinct CDR3 sequences in the sample, 20% to 30% were seen once. This clonotype has at least ten counts. Its matching antigen is unknown. This clonotype was obtained from a human donor in good health (CMV status not recorded). Some clones in this sample may be carry-over from other donors' samples. This sequence joins TRBV7-2 and TRBJ2-3; D might be TRBD2 (5 bases). Sequences were derived from cultured PBMCs, sampled from culture after CMV antigen stimulation. CDR3 nucleotides: TGTGCCAGCAGCTTACTCCGGGCTAGCCCCCAAGATACGCAGTATTTT. Its protein product is CASSLLRASPQDTQYF. Complete variable domain (other parts from reference TRBV7-2 and TRBJ2-3): GAGVSQSPSNKVTEKGKDVELRCDPISGHTALYWYRQSLGQGLEFLIYFQGNSAPDKSGLPSDRFSAERTGGSVSTLTIQRTQQEDSAVYLCASSLLRASPQDTQYFGPGTRLTVL.